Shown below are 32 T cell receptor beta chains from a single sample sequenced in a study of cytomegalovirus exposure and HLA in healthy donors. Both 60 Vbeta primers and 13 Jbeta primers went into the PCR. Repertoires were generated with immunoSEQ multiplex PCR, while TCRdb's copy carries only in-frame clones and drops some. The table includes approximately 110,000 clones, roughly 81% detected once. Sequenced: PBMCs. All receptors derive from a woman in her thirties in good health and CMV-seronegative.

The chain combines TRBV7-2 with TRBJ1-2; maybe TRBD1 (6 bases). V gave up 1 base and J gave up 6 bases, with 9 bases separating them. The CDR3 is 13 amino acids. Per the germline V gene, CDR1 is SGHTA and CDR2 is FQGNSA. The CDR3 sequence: CASSLDREHGYTF. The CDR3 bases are TGTGCCAGCAGCTTAGACAGGGAGCATGGCTACACCTTC.

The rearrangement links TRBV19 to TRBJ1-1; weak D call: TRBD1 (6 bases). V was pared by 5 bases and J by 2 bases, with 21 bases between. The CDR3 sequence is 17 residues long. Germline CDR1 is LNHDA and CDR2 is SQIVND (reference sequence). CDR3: CASSHRGGGNINTEAFF. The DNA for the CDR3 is TGTGCCAGTAGTCACCGGGGGGGCGGGAATATAAACACTGAAGCTTTCTTT.

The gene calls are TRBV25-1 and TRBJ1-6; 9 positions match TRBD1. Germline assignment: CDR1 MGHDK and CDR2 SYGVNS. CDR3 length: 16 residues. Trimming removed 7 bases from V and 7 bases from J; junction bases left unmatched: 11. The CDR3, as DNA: TGTGCCAGCAAAAATACAGGGGGCAGGCAAAATTCACCCCTCCACTTT. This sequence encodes CASKNTGGRQNSPLHF.

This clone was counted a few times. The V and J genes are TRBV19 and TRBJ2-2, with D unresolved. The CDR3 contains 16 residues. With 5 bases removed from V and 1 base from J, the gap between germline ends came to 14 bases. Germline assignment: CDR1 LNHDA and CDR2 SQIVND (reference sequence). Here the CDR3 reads CASSPTALRNTGELFF. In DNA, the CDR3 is TGTGCCAGTAGTCCTACCGCCTTAAGGAACACCGGGGAGCTGTTTTTT.

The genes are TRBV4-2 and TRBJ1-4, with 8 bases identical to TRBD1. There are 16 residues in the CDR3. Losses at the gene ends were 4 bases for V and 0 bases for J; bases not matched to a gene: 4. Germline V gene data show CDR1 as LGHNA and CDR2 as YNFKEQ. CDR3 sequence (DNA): TGTGCCAGCAGCCGCGGGACAGGCACAACTAATGAAAAACTGTTTTTT. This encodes CASSRGTGTTNEKLFF.

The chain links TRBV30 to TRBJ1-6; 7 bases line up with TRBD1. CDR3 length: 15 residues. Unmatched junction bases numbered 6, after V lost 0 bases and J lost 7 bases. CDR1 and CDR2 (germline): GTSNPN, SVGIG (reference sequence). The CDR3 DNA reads TGTGCCTGGAGTGTATCGGGACAGAAAAATTCACCCCTCCACTTT. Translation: CAWSVSGQKNSPLHF. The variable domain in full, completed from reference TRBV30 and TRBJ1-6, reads SQTIHQWPATLVQPVGSPLSLECTVEGTSNPNLYWYRQAAGRGLQLLFYSVGIGQISSEVPQNLSASRPQDRQFILSSKKLLLSDSGFYLCAWSVSGQKNSPLHFGNGTRLTVT.

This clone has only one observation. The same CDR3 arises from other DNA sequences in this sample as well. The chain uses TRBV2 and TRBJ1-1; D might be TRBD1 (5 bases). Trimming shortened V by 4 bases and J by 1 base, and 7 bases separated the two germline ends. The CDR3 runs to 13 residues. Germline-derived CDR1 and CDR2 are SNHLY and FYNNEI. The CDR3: CASSGQGNTEAFF. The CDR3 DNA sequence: TGTGCCAGCAGTGGGCAGGGGAACACTGAAGCTTTCTTT.

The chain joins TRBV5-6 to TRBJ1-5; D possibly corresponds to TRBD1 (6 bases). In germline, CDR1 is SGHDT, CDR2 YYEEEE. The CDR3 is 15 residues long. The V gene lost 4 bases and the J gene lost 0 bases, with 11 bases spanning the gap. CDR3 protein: CASSPGQYSNQPQHF. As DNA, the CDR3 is TGTGCCAGCAGCCCAGGACAGTATAGCAATCAGCCCCAGCATTTT.

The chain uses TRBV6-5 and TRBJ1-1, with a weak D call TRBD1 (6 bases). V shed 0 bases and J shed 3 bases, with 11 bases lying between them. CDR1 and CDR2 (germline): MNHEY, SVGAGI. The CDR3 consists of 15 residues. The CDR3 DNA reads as TGTGCCAGCAGTTACTCGGTCAGGGGAGACACTGAAGCTTTCTTT. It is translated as CASSYSVRGDTEAFF.

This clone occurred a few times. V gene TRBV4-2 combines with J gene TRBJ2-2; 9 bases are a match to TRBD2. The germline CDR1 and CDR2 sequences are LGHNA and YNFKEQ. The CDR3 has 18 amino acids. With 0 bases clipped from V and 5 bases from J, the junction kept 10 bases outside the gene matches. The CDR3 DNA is TGTGCCAGCAGCCAAGACTCTAGCGGGACAATTCGTACCGGGGAGCTGTTTTTT. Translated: CASSQDSSGTIRTGELFF.

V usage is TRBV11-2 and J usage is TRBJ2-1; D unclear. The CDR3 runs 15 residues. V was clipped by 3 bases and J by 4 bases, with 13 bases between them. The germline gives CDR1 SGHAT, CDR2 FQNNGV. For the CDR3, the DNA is TGTGCCAGCAGCTTTGCTACCTCCCCTTACAATGAGCAGTTCTTC. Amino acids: CASSFATSPYNEQFF.

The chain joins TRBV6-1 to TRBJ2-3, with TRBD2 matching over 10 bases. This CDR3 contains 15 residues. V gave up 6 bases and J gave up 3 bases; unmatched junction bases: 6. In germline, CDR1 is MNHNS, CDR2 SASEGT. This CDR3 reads CASSEGLAITDTQYF. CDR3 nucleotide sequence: TGTGCCAGCAGCGAGGGACTAGCGATTACAGATACGCAGTATTTT.

The CDR3 loop is CASSQAPGQVTYEQYF. The CDR3 region has the DNA TGCGCCAGCAGCCAGGCTCCGGGACAGGTGACCTACGAGCAGTACTTC. The chain couples TRBV4-1 to TRBJ2-7; 8 nucleotides agree with TRBD1. This CDR3 spans 16 amino acids. J was trimmed by 2 bases and V by 3 bases; bases with no gene match: 9. Per the germline V gene, CDR1 is MGHRA and CDR2 is YSYEKL.

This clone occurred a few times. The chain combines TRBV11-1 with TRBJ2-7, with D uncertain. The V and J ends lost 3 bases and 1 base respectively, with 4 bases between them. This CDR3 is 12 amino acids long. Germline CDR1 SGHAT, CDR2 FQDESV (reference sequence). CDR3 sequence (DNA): TGTGCCAGCAGCTTTTTATCCTACGAGCAGTACTTC. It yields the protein CASSFLSYEQYF.

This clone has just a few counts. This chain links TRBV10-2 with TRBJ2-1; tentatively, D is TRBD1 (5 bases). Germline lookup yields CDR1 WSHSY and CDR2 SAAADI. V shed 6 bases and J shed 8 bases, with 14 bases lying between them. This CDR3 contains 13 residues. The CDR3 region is CASREQALDEQFF. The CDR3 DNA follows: TGCGCCAGCAGAGAACAGGCGCTCGATGAGCAGTTCTTC.

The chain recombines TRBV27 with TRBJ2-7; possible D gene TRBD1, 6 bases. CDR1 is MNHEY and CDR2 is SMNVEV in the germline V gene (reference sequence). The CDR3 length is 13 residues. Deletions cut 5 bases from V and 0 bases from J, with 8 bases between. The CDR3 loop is CASSGDTSYEQYF. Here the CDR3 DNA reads TGTGCCAGCAGTGGGGACACCTCCTACGAGCAGTACTTC.

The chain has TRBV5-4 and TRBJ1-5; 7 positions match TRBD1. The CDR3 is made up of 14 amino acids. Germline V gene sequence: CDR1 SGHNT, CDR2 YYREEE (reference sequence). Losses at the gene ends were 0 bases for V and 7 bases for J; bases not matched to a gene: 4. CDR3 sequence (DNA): TGTGCCAGCAGCTTGGATGGCAGGGGGCAGCCCCAGCATTTT. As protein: CASSLDGRGQPQHF.

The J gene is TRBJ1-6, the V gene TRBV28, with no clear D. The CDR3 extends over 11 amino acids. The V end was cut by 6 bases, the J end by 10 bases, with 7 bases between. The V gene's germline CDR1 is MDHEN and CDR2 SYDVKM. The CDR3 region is CASRAESPLHF. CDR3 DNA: TGTGCCAGCAGAGCGGAGTCACCCCTCCACTTT.

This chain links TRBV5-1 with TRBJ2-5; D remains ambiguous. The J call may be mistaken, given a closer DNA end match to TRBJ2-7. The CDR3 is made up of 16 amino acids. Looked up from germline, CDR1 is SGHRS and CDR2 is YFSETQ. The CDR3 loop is CASSRQAYGSSYEQYF. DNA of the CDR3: TGCGCCAGCAGCCGCCAGGCGTACGGCAGCTCCTACGAGCAGTACTTC.

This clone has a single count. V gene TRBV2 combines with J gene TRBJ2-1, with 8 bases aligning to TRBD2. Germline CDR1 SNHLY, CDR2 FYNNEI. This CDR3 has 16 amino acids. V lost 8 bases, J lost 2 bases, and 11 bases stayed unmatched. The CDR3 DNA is TGTGCCAGCGTCTCCTCCGGGGGACTAGCCTACAATGAGCAGTTCTTC. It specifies CASVSSGGLAYNEQFF. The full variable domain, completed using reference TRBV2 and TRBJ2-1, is EPEVTQTPSHQVTQMGQEVILRCVPISNHLYFYWYRQILGQKVEFLVSFYNNEISEKSEIFDDQFSVERPDGSNFTLKIRSTKLEDSAMYFCASVSSGGLAYNEQFFGPGTRLTVL.

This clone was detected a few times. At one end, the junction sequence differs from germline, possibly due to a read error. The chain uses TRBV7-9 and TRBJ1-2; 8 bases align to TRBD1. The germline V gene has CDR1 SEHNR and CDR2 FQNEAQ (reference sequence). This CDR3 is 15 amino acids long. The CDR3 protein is CSSSSQGARDYGYTF. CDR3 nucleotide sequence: TGTTCCAGCAGCTCTCAGGGGGCGCGGGACTATGGCTACACCTTC.

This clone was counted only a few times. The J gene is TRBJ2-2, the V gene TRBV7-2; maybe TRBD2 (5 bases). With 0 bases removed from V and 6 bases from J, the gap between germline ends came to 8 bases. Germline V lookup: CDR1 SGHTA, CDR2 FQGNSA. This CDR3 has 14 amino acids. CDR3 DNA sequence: TGTGCCAGCAGCTTAGCCCCGCGGGCCGGGGAGCTGTTTTTT. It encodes CASSLAPRAGELFF.

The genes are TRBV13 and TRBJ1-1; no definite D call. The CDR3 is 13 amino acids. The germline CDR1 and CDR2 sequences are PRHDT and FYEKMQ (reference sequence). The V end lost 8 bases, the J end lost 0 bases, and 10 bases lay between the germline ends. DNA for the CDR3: TGTGCCAGCTTTAGCCGGATGAACACTGAAGCTTTCTTT. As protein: CASFSRMNTEAFF.

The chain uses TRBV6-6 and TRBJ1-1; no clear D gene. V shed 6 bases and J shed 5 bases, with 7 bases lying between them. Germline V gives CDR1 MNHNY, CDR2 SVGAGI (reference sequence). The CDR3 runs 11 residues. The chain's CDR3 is CASRRSTEAFF. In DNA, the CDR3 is TGTGCCAGCAGAAGGAGTACTGAAGCTTTCTTT.

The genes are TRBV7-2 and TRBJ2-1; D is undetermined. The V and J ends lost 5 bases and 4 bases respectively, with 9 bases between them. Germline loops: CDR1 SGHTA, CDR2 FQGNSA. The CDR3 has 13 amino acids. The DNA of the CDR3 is TGTGCCAGCAGCCTACCGCAATACAATGAGCAGTTCTTC. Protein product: CASSLPQYNEQFF.

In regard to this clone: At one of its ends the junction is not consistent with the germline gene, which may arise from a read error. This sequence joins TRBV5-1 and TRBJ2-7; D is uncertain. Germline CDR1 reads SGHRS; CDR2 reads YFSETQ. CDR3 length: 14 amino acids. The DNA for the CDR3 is TGCGCCAGCAGCTTTTCTTGGCCCTCCCACGAGCAGTACTTC. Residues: CASSFSWPSHEQYF.

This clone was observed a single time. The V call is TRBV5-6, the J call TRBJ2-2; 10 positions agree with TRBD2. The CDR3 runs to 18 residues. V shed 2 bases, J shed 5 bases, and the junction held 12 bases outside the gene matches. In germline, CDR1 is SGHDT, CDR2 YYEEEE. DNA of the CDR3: TGTGCCAGCAGCTTTGATGTGGAGACTAGCGGGCAGACCGGGGAGCTGTTTTTT. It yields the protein CASSFDVETSGQTGELFF.

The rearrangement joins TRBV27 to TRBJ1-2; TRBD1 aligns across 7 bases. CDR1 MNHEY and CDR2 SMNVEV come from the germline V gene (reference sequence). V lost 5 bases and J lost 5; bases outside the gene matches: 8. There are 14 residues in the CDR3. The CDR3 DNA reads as TGTGCCAGCAGTCTACGGCCGGGACAGTATGGCTACACCTTC. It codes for CASSLRPGQYGYTF.

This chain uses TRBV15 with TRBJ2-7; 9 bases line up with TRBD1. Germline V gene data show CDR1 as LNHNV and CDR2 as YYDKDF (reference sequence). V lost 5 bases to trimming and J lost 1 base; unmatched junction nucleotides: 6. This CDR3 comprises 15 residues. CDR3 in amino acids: CATSGPGTGSYEQYF. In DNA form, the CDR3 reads TGTGCCACCAGCGGACCCGGGACAGGGTCCTACGAGCAGTACTTC. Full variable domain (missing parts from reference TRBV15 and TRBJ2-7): DAMVIQNPRYQVTQFGKPVTLSCSQTLNHNVMYWYQQKSSQAPKLLFHYYDKDFNNEADTPDNFQSRRPNTSFCFLDIRSPGLGDTAMYLCATSGPGTGSYEQYFGPGTRLTVT.

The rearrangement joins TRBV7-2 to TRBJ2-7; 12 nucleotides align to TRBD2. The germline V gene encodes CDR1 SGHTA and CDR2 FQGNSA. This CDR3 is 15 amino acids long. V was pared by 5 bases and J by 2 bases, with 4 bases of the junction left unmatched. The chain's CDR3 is CASSQLAGGTYEQYF. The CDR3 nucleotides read TGTGCCAGCAGCCAACTAGCGGGGGGAACCTACGAGCAGTACTTC.

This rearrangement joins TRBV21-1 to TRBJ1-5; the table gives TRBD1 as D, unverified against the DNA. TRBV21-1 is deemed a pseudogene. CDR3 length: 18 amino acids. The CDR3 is CASSKSLPGPPLNQPQHF. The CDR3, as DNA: TGTGCCAGCAGCAAATCCCTCCCAGGGCCCCCTCTTAATCAGCCCCAGCATTTT.

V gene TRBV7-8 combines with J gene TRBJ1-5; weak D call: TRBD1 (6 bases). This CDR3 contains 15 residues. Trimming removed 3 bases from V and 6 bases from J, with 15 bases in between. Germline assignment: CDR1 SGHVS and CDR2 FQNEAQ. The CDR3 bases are TGTGCCAGCAGCTTCATACAGGGACGGGGTCAGCCCCAGCATTTT. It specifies CASSFIQGRGQPQHF.